Sequencing of this T cell receptor beta chain was carried out in a study of blood T cell repertoires in COVID-19. Assay: immunoSEQ multiplex PCR; the TCRdb copy retains only in-frame clones and omits some. This sample has around 200,000 clones; 85% to 90% occur once, and the top ten carry approximately 3.1%. Participants spanned ages about 18 to 95 years and resided in 24 US areas. Participant-reported clinical history was the basis for cohort assignment. This clonotype was obtained from a woman between 50 and 59 years old in a cohort exposed to, infected with or recovered from COVID-19 (not recorded which). The sequenced material came from PBMCs or T cells enriched from blood (not recorded which).

Here the CDR3 reads CASSSGQGNTDTQYF. Here the CDR3 DNA reads TGTGCCAGCAGCTCGGGACAGGGGAACACAGATACGCAGTATTTT. The chain uses TRBV7-3 and TRBJ2-3, with 10 bases aligning to TRBD1. The J segment lost 2 bases and the V segment lost 4 bases, leaving 3 bases of the junction unmatched. This CDR3 region has 15 residues. Germline V gene sequence: CDR1 SGHTA, CDR2 FQGTGA.